Below, one T cell receptor (beta chain) is given with its context. Profiling that covered TCR beta VDJ and CDR3 relied on genomic DNA as its template. Each CDR3 protein gets one entry after TCRdb re-called the reads with MiXCR. The profile shows 200,000 or so distinct CDR3 sequences, around 50% of them singletons. The entry originates in a study of CD8+CD57+ T cells in acquired aplastic anemia. In patients chosen for sequencing, flow cytometry had shown CD8+CD57+ cell expansion. Severe acquired aplastic anemia was present in all patients. None of the patients had been given any therapy when their blood was sampled. Germline CDR1 SEHNR, CDR2 FQNEAQ (reference sequence). The CDR3 sequence is 17 residues long. Deletions cut 2 bases from V and 3 bases from J, with 17 bases between.

V and J are TRBV7-9 and TRBJ1-5, with D perhaps matching TRBD1 (6 bases). The sequencing input was sorted CD4+, CD8+, or CD8+CD57+ T cells (not recorded which) from PBMCs. The sequence came from a human donor with aplastic anemia. In nucleotides, the CDR3 is TGTGCCAGCAGCTTAAACAGGGTTATCGGGACCAATCAGCCCCAGCATTTT. It is translated as CASSLNRVIGTNQPQHF.